The T cell receptor (beta chain) under discussion was sequenced for a study of blood T cell repertoires in COVID-19. Assay used: immunoSEQ multiplex PCR; TCRdb lists only in-frame clones, some missing. The table records approximately 260,000 clones, about nine tenths of them present only once. Cohorts were based on clinical histories the participants reported. Germline V CDR1 and CDR2: MNHEY, SVGAGI. The J segment lost 4 bases and the V segment lost 7 bases, leaving 6 bases of the junction unmatched. The CDR3 consists of 14 residues. The rearrangement links TRBV6-5 to TRBJ1-2; 10 bases are shared with TRBD1. The sequencing input was PBMCs or T cells enriched from blood (not recorded which). The receptor comes from a woman in her sixties or seventies who had recovered from COVID-19. This CDR3 is CASILGTGVYGYTF. DNA of the CDR3: TGTGCCAGCATCTTGGGGACAGGGGTCTATGGCTACACCTTC.